This T cell receptor beta chain is from a study of cytomegalovirus exposure and HLA in healthy donors. Study outcomes and limitations: TCR beta sequences numbering under 20,000 were associated with HLA alleles at 0.05 false discovery rate in a later analysis.

The CDR3 has 15 amino acids. CDR1 and CDR2 from the germline V gene are SGHTA and FQGNSA. V shed 4 bases, J shed 2 bases, and the junction held 7 bases outside the gene matches. This PCR relied on a set of 60 Vbeta primers and 13 Jbeta primers. Only in-frame clones appear in the TCRdb table, and some are missing; sequencing was by immunoSEQ multiplex PCR. The sample shows about 200,000 clones, 65% to 90% of them seen only once. With regard to this clone: The antigen is unknown.

This receptor was identified in a woman aged 25 to 39 in good health and CMV-seronegative. This rearrangement joins TRBV7-2 to TRBJ2-7; 8 bases are a match to TRBD1. The material sequenced was PBMCs. The CDR3 sequence: CASSYNRGAAYEQYF. The CDR3 DNA is TGTGCCAGCAGCTATAACAGGGGGGCGGCCTACGAGCAGTACTTC.